This TCR beta chain was sequenced for a study of shared clonotypes between healthy human individuals. Study-wide background: CD4 naive and memory got three plates each, CD8 naive two, CD8 memory one.

J was trimmed by 8 bases and V by 5 bases; bases with no gene match: 11. The V gene's germline CDR1 is LGHNA and CDR2 YNFKEQ. The CDR3 runs 14 residues. Splitting the CD4+ cells yielded a CD45RA+ naive subset and a CD45RA-negative memory subset. Notes on the study in general: In a few donors, about 5% of naive CD4 clonotypes appeared in common. Clonotypes which were not shared had lower generation probabilities than clonotypes that all four donors shared.

Here immunoSEQ multiplex PCR was the method, and the copy in TCRdb shows in-frame clones only, minus some. Here the sample spans around 700,000 clones, around 74% being singletons. Worth noting for this clone: Its antigen is still unknown.

The V and J genes are TRBV4-2 and TRBJ1-2; TRBD1 matches 7 bases. The clonotype originates from a woman aged 25 to 39 in good health. The sequencing sample was made of memory CD4+ T cells sorted from blood. Regarding subset: CD45RA-negative fraction. The CDR3 region is CASSLGGQNRGYTF. CDR3 in DNA: TGTGCCAGCAGCTTGGGGGGACAGAATAGGGGCTACACCTTC.